The present entry profiles one TCR beta chain with its context. The data stem from a study of blood T cell repertoires in COVID-19. Original methodology: Counts of nucleated cells, estimated from reference gene primer amplification, were obtained. Method: immunoSEQ multiplex PCR; TCRdb's copy keeps in-frame clones and lacks some. V, J and clone size are taken as reported in that table, and D and trimming were inferred from the DNA itself. Of about 310,000 clones listed, about nine tenths are singletons. The CDR3 length is 14 residues. The junction had 10 bases not matched to a gene; V was cut back by 4 bases and J by 9 bases. Germline CDR1 is LNHDA and CDR2 is SQIVND (reference sequence). Cohorts were based on clinical histories the participants reported.

This rearrangement joins TRBV19 to TRBJ2-3; 7 positions match TRBD2. The sequence was obtained from a middle-aged woman who had recovered from COVID-19. The sequenced material came from PBMCs or T cells enriched from blood (not recorded which). The CDR3 reads CASSTPAGDETQYF. In nucleotides, the CDR3 is TGTGCCAGTAGTACACCCGCGGGGGACGAAACGCAGTATTTT. The full variable domain, with the rest looked up from reference TRBV19 and TRBJ2-3, is DGGITQSPKYLFRKEGQNVTLSCEQNLNHDAMYWYRQDPGQGLRLIYYSQIVNDFQKGDIAEGYSVSREKKESFPLTVTSAQKNPTAFYLCASSTPAGDETQYFGPGTRLTVL.